This T cell receptor (beta chain) was captured by sequencing in a study of blood T cell repertoires in COVID-19. Study at large: The study drew acute and convalescent COVID-19 samples from the United States, Italy and Spain.

Generated by immunoSEQ multiplex PCR, the TCRdb table keeps only in-frame clones and is missing some. The profile covers a few hundred thousand clones, with around 87% appearing a single time and roughly 8% taken by the ten largest. The CDR3 length is 12 residues. Trimming took off 2 bases at V and 7 bases at J, with 8 bases between the two ends. Germline CDR1 reads KGHSH; CDR2 reads LQKENI. The sequence came from a woman aged 50 to 60 who had recovered from COVID-19. J is TRBJ1-2 and V is TRBV18; weak D call: TRBD1 (6 bases). Sequencing was done on a sample of peripheral blood. CDR3 region: CASSPGTSGYTF. CDR3 nucleotide sequence: TGTGCCAGCTCACCAGGGACATCTGGCTACACCTTC.